This T cell receptor beta chain was profiled in a study of T cell responses to AZD1222 COVID-19 vaccine. The repertoire was sequenced with immunoSEQ multiplex PCR; TCRdb's copy has only in-frame clones and lacks some. The profile covers approximately 170,000 clones, with roughly 85% appearing a single time and over 1% taken by the ten largest. Germline values: CDR1 SGDLS, CDR2 YYNGEE. The CDR3 runs to 14 residues. With V trimmed by 3 bases and J by 1 base, 3 bases remained unmatched. Pooling was applied to second doses at about 4 or about 12 weeks. The table lists this clone with a count of one. The chain links TRBV9 to TRBJ1-1, with TRBD1 identical over 7 bases. The clonotype comes from an adult who received the AZD1222 COVID-19 vaccine. The starting material was peripheral blood, obtained 28 days after the second AZD1222 dose. For the CDR3, the DNA is TGTGCCAGCAGCGGACAGGGTGAGAACACTGAAGCTTTCTTT. This gives the protein CASSGQGENTEAFF.